Sequencing of this TCR beta chain was carried out in a study of blood T cell repertoires in COVID-19. At the level of the study: PBMCs, B-cell-depleted T cells, or T cells provided the cDNA or gDNA that made up the material.

This CDR3 is 17 amino acids long. Germline CDR1 is SGDLS and CDR2 is YYNGEE. V gave up 0 bases and J gave up 2 bases; unmatched junction bases: 9. Grouping used clinical history reported by participants in a survey and questionnaire. In the source study's methods: Amplification of reference gene primers was used by the study to estimate nucleated cell counts. Sequenced by immunoSEQ multiplex PCR; TCRdb stores in-frame clones only, minus some. V and J calls and clone size are those listed in that table; D and trimming were worked out from the DNA. The sample includes 150,000 to 200,000 clones, more than 80% of them seen just once.

The gene calls are TRBV9 and TRBJ1-2, with TRBD1 identical over 8 bases. Sequenced input: PBMCs or T cells enriched from blood (not recorded which). The source is a man aged 50-60 years who had recovered from COVID-19. The CDR3 loop reads CASSVGYRQGPNYGYTF. The CDR3 DNA reads TGTGCCAGCAGCGTAGGATATCGACAGGGGCCGAACTATGGCTACACCTTC.